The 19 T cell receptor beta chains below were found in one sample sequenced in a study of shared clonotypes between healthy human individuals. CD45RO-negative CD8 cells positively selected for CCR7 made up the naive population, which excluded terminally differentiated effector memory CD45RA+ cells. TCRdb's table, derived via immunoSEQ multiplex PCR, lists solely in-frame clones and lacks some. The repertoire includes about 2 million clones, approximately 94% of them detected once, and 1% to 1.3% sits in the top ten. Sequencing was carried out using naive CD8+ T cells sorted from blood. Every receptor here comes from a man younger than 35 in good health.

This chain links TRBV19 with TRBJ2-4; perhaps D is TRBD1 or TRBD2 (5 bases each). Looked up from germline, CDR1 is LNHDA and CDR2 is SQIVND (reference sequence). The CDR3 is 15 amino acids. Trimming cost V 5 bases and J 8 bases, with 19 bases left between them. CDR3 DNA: TGTGCCAGTAGTCCGGGACCGATTATCTGGGACATTCAGTACTTC. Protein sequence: CASSPGPIIWDIQYF.

For the CDR3, the DNA is TGTGCCAGCAGCCCCAGGGGAGGAAACACCATATATTTT. This codes for CASSPRGGNTIYF. The rearrangement joins TRBV5-4 to TRBJ1-3, with a weak D call TRBD1 (6 bases). Germline-derived CDR1 and CDR2 are SGHNT and YYREEE (reference sequence). The CDR3 length is 13 residues. V shed 4 bases and J shed 4 bases, with 9 bases lying between them.

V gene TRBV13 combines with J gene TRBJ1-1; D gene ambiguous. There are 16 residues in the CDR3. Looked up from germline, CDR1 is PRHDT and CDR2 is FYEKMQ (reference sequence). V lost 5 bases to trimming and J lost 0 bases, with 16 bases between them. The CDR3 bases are TGTGCCAGCAGCCCTATCCCCACCGGAATGAACACTGAAGCTTTCTTT. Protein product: CASSPIPTGMNTEAFF.

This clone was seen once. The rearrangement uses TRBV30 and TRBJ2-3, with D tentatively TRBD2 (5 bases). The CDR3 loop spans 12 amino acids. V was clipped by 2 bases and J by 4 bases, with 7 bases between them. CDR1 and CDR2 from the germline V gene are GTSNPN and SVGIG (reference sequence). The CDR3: CAWSWGADTQYF. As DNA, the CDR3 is TGTGCCTGGAGTTGGGGAGCAGATACGCAGTATTTT.

CDR3 sequence reads: CASSEVDSYEQYF. DNA for the CDR3: TGTGCCAGCAGTGAAGTAGACTCCTACGAGCAGTACTTC. The chain carries TRBV2 and TRBJ2-7; D is uncertain. The ends were cut back, 1 base at V and 0 bases at J, with 4 bases in the middle. CDR1 and CDR2 (germline): SNHLY, FYNNEI. This CDR3 contains 13 residues.

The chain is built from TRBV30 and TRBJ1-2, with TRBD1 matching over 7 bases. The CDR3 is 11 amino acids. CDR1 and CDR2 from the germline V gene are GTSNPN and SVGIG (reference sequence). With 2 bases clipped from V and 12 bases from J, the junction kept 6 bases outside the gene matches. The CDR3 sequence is CAWSPTGRDTF. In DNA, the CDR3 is TGTGCCTGGAGTCCGACAGGGAGGGACACCTTC. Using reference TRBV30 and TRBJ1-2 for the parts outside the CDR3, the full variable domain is SQTIHQWPATLVQPVGSPLSLECTVEGTSNPNLYWYRQAAGRGLQLLFYSVGIGQISSEVPQNLSASRPQDRQFILSSKKLLLSDSGFYLCAWSPTGRDTFGSGTRLTVV.

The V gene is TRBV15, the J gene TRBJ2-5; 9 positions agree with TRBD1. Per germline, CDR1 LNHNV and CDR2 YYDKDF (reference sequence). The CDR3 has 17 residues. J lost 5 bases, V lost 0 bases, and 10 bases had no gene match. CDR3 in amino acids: CATSRDGTGFSWETQYF. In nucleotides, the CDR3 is TGTGCCACCAGCAGAGACGGGACAGGGTTTTCCTGGGAGACCCAGTACTTC.

CDR3 sequence (DNA): TGCGCCAGCATGGGAGGGCGGGAGGAAGACCAAGAGACCCAGTACTTC. Amino acids: CASMGGREEDQETQYF. The chain has TRBV10-2 and TRBJ2-5; 8 nucleotides agree with TRBD2. Germline trimming cut 7 bases from V and 0 bases from J; bases unmatched to any gene: 10. The CDR3 has 16 amino acids. Germline V CDR1 and CDR2: WSHSY, SAAADI.

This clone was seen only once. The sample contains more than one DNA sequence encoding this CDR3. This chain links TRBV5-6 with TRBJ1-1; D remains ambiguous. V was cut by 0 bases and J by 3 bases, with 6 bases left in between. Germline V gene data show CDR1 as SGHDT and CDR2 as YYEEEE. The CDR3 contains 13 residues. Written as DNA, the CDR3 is TGTGCCAGCAGCTTGGGCAGCTACACTGAAGCTTTCTTT. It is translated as CASSLGSYTEAFF.

The CDR3 spells CASSLDSSLYEQYF. CDR3 DNA sequence: TGCGCCAGCAGCTTGGACAGCTCCCTCTACGAGCAGTACTTC. J is TRBJ2-7 and V is TRBV5-1; D is unresolved. CDR3 length equals 14 residues. V lost 0 bases to trimming and J lost 3 bases, with 10 bases between them. In germline, CDR1 is SGHRS, CDR2 YFSETQ.

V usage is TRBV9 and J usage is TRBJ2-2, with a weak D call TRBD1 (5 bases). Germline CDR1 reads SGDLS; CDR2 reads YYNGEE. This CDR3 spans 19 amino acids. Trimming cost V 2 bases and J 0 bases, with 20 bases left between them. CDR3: CASSVPNYRQPPNTGELFF. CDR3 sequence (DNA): TGTGCCAGCAGCGTCCCGAATTACAGGCAGCCTCCGAACACCGGGGAGCTGTTTTTT. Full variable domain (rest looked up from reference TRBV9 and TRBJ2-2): DSGVTQTPKHLITATGQRVTLRCSPRSGDLSVYWYQQSLDQGLQFLIQYYNGEERAKGNILERFSAQQFPDLHSELNLSSLELGDSALYFCASSVPNYRQPPNTGELFFGEGSRLTVL.

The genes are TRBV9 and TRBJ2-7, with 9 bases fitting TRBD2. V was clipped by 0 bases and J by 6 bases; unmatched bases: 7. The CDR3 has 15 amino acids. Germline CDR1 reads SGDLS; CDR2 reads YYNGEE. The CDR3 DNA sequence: TGTGCCAGCAGCGTAGTGGCGGGGGGGCCAGTCGAGCAGTACTTC. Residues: CASSVVAGGPVEQYF.

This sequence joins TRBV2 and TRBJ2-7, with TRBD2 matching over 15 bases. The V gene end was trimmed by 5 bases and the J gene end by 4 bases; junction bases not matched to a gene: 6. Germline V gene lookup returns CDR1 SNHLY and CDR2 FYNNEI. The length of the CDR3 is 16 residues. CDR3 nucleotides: TGTGCCAGCAGTTGGGGACTAGCGGGGGGCTTGTACGAGCAGTACTTC. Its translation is CASSWGLAGGLYEQYF.

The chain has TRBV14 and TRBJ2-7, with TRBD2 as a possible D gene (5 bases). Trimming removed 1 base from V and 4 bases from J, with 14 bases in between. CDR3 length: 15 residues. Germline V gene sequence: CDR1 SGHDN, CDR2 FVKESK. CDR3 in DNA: TGTGCCAGCAGCCAAGGGCGGACGGGGAGATACGAGCAGTACTTC. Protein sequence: CASSQGRTGRYEQYF.

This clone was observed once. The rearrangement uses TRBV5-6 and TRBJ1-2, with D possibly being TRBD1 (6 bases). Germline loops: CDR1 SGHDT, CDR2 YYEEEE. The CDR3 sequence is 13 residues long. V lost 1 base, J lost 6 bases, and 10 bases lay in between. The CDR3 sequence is CASSLRQGHGYTF. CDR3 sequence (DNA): TGTGCCAGCAGCTTGCGTCAGGGGCATGGCTACACCTTC.

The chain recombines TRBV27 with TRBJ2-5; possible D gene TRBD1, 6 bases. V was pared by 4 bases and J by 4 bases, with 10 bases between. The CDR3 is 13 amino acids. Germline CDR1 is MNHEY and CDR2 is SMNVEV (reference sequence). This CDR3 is CASSYRDGETQYF. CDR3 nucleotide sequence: TGTGCCAGCAGTTACAGGGATGGAGAGACCCAGTACTTC.

The CDR3 coding sequence is TGTGCCAGCAGCCTAACCCCAGACACTGAAGCTTTCTTT. This translates into CASSLTPDTEAFF. The V and J genes are TRBV9 and TRBJ1-1; D gene unclear. V was cut by 4 bases and J by 3 bases, with 10 bases left in between. Germline CDR1 SGDLS, CDR2 YYNGEE. The CDR3 sequence is 13 residues long.

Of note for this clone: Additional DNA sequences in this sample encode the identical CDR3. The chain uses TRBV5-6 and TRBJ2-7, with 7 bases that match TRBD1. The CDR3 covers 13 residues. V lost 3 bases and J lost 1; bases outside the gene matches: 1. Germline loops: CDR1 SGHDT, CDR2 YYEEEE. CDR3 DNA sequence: TGTGCCAGCAGCTCGGGACAGTCCTACGAGCAGTACTTC. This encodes CASSSGQSYEQYF.

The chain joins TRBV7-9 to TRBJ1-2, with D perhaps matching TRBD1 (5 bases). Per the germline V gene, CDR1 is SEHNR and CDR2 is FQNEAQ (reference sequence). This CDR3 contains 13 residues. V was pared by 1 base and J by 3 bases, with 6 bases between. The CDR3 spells CASSLGQHYGYTF. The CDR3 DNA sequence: TGTGCCAGCAGCTTAGGACAGCACTATGGCTACACCTTC.